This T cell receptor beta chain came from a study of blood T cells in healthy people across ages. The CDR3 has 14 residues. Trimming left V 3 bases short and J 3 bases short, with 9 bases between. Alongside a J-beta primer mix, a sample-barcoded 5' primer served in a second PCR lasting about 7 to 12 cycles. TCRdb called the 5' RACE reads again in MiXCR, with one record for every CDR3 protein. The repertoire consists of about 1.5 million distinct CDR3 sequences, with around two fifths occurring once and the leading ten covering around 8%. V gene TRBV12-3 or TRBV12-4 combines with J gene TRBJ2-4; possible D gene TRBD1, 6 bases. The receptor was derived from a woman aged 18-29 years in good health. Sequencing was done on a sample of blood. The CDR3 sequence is CASSFRGGKNIQYF. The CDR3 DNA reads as TGTGCCAGCAGTTTTAGAGGGGGCAAAAACATTCAGTACTTC.